This entry is about one TCR beta chain. Its matching antigen is unknown. The data were obtained in a study of CD8 T cells in Susac syndrome. Study as a whole: Among the Susac syndrome patients who underwent sequencing, roughly 6 had clinically active disease, while about 8 of them were in remission.

After extraction with the RNeasy kit, roughly 0.45 to 1 ug of the RNA was reverse transcribed using random hexamers. It was immunoSEQ multiplex PCR that amplified TCR beta CDR3 across 54 Vbeta and 13 Jbeta. MiXCR, run by TCRdb on the immunoSEQ multiplex PCR reads, gives a single entry per CDR3 protein. The sample includes fewer than 85,000 distinct CDR3 sequences, just under 95% of them seen just once. Study outcomes and limitations: The study found that Susac CD8+ clonal expansion peaked in TEMRA cells and active patients.

This CDR3 region has 15 residues. J lost 3 bases, V lost 4 bases, and 7 bases had no gene match. The V gene's germline CDR1 is MDHEN and CDR2 SYDVKM. The receptor was isolated from a human donor with Susac syndrome. Material: CD8+ T cells from PBMCs. The chain links TRBV28 to TRBJ2-3; 7 positions agree with TRBD1. The CDR3 DNA is TGTGCCAGCAGTTCCCAGGGGGATTCAACAGATACGCAGTATTTT. As protein: CASSSQGDSTDTQYF.